Each of the 23 T cell receptor beta chains below was sequenced from the same sample in a study of Ad26.COV2.S vaccination and SARS-CoV-2 variants. The protocol was immunoSEQ multiplex PCR, while the TCRdb copy is restricted to in-frame clones and leaves out a portion. The repertoire holds 300,000 to 350,000 clones, with about 86% as singletons. Noted treatment: 15 to 20 received Ad26.COV2.S at low or high dose, single or two shots; about five received placebo; per-sample allocation not given. Following the first vaccine or placebo injection, samples were taken on day 63. The material sequenced was peripheral blood, taken in a trial of Ad26.COV2.S vaccine versus placebo. Source of these receptors: a person between 18 and 59 years old who received the Ad26.COV2.S COVID-19 vaccine or a placebo.

This clone was counted only a few times. The chain uses TRBV7-9 and TRBJ1-1; weak D call: TRBD1 (6 bases). CDR1 and CDR2 from the germline V gene are SEHNR and FQNEAQ (reference sequence). V gave up 2 bases and J gave up 5 bases, with 15 bases separating them. The CDR3 runs 15 residues. The CDR3 reads CASSLRMTGLTEAFF. The CDR3 nucleotides are TGTGCCAGCAGCTTACGGATGACAGGCCTTACTGAAGCTTTCTTT.

The chain recombines TRBV29-1 with TRBJ2-2; 7 positions match TRBD1. Germline V gene sequence: CDR1 SQVTM, CDR2 ANQGSEA. The CDR3 length is 17 residues. V was clipped by 0 bases and J by 5 bases; unmatched bases: 12. CDR3 in amino acids: CSVEDRPDRDGTGELFF. CDR3 in DNA: TGCAGCGTTGAAGATCGACCAGACAGGGACGGGACCGGGGAGCTGTTTTTT.

The CDR3 loop reads CAWSGQIGETQYF. CDR3 bases: TGTGCCTGGAGTGGCCAGATCGGAGAGACCCAGTACTTC. This chain connects TRBV30 to TRBJ2-5; D unresolved. Deletions cut 1 base from V and 4 bases from J, with 10 bases between. The CDR3 runs 13 residues. CDR1 is GTSNPN, CDR2 SVGIG, per germline (reference sequence).

The chain uses TRBV7-9 and TRBJ2-3; a possible D gene is TRBD2 (5 bases). This CDR3 has 13 amino acids. V dropped 1 base and J dropped 8 bases, with 10 bases sitting between them. Germline values: CDR1 SEHNR, CDR2 FQNEAQ (reference sequence). The DNA of the CDR3 is TGTGCCAGCAGCTTAGTACTAGGCGGTACGCAGTATTTT. Its translation: CASSLVLGGTQYF.

The chain uses TRBV6-6 and TRBJ1-2; 7 positions match TRBD1. V lost 4 bases, J lost 6 bases, and 8 bases stayed unmatched. Germline loops: CDR1 MNHNY, CDR2 SVGAGI (reference sequence). The CDR3 is 14 residues long. CDR3 in amino acids: CASSSEDRINGYTF. The CDR3 DNA follows: TGTGCCAGCAGTTCGGAGGACAGGATTAATGGCTACACCTTC.

The V call is TRBV7-3, the J call TRBJ2-3, with a possible D match to TRBD2 (6 bases). V lost 2 bases to trimming and J lost 5 bases, with 8 bases between them. The CDR3 contains 13 residues. Per the germline V gene, CDR1 is SGHTA and CDR2 is FQGTGA. CDR3 nucleotide sequence: TGTGCCAGCAGCTTACGGGAGTTAGATACGCAGTATTTT. Its protein product is CASSLRELDTQYF.

A single count supports this clone. V usage is TRBV18 and J usage is TRBJ2-7; unclear D gene. Germline V gene lookup returns CDR1 KGHSH and CDR2 LQKENI. V was clipped by 6 bases and J by 2 bases, with 8 bases between them. This CDR3 comprises 12 residues. CDR3 loop: CASSPSAYEQYF. In DNA, the CDR3 is TGTGCCAGCTCGCCCTCAGCCTACGAGCAGTACTTC.

The J gene is TRBJ2-7, the V gene TRBV2; 10 bases fit TRBD1. V lost 7 bases and J lost 4; bases outside the gene matches: 7. CDR3 length: 14 residues. CDR1 and CDR2 (germline): SNHLY, FYNNEI. CDR3 DNA: TGTGCCAGCAATACGGGACAGGGGTTATACGAGCAGTACTTC. Protein product: CASNTGQGLYEQYF.

This chain joins TRBV4-3 and TRBJ1-5; D not certain. CDR3 size: 14 residues. V lost 0 bases and J lost 7, with 10 bases in between. In germline, CDR1 is LGHNA, CDR2 YSLEER. The CDR3 nucleotides read TGCGCCAGCAGCCAAGATTTGGCCGTACAGCCCCAGCATTTT. This gives the protein CASSQDLAVQPQHF.

The V gene is TRBV3-1 (or the pseudogene TRBV3-2), the J gene TRBJ2-5; a weak D match, TRBD2 (6 bases). Trimming cost V 3 bases and J 3 bases, with 11 bases left between them. This CDR3 comprises 14 residues. Per the germline V gene, CDR1 is LGHDT and CDR2 is YNNKEL (reference sequence). CDR3 sequence (DNA): TGTGCCAGCAGCCAGCGGGGAAAAGAAGAGACCCAGTACTTC. Protein sequence: CASSQRGKEETQYF.

V gene TRBV6-1 combines with J gene TRBJ2-1; D is unclear. V lost 6 bases and J lost 0, with 24 bases in between. This CDR3 has 19 amino acids. Germline V gene lookup returns CDR1 MNHNS and CDR2 SASEGT. Here the CDR3 reads CASSETPDWGWSSYNEQFF. CDR3 bases: TGTGCCAGCAGCGAAACCCCCGACTGGGGATGGAGCTCCTACAATGAGCAGTTCTTC.

The rearrangement uses TRBV6-4 and TRBJ1-2; D is possibly TRBD1 (5 bases). Germline assignment: CDR1 MRHNA and CDR2 SNTAGT. This CDR3 has 17 amino acids. V shed 0 bases and J shed 4 bases, with 18 bases lying between them. The CDR3 loop reads CASSDSGTDTPIYGYTF. The CDR3 DNA follows: TGTGCCAGCAGTGACTCGGGTACGGACACTCCAATCTATGGCTACACCTTC.

This chain connects TRBV29-1 to TRBJ1-2; D unresolved. The V end lost 2 bases, the J end lost 4 bases, and 2 bases lay between the germline ends. The CDR3 runs to 10 residues. The germline V gene encodes CDR1 SQVTM and CDR2 ANQGSEA. As DNA, the CDR3 is TGCAGCGTTGAAACCTATGGCTACACCTTC. This gives the protein CSVETYGYTF. The whole variable domain, filled in from reference TRBV29-1 and TRBJ1-2, reads SAVISQKPSRDICQRGTSLTIQCQVDSQVTMMFWYRQQPGQSLTLIATANQGSEATYESGFVIDKFPISRPNLTFSTLTVSNMSPEDSSIYLCSVETYGYTFGSGTRLTVV.

V is TRBV6-5 and J is TRBJ1-4; D unresolved. V was clipped by 4 bases and J by 8 bases, with 11 bases between them. The CDR3 loop spans 13 amino acids. The germline CDR1 and CDR2 sequences are MNHEY and SVGAGI. CDR3 in amino acids: CASSSQRREKLFF. CDR3 in DNA: TGTGCCAGCAGTTCCCAGAGGAGGGAAAAACTGTTTTTT.

The CDR3 spells CASTGTGGFLSGNTIYF. For the CDR3, the DNA is TGTGCCAGTACCGGGACAGGGGGCTTTTTATCTGGAAACACCATATATTTT. This rearrangement joins TRBV19 to TRBJ1-3; 12 bases agree with TRBD1. Germline CDR1 and CDR2: LNHDA and SQIVND (reference sequence). Losses at the gene ends were 7 bases for V and 1 base for J; bases not matched to a gene: 8. This CDR3 comprises 17 residues.

This clone was observed a few times. This CDR3 is CASSLLGGDEQFF. In DNA form, the CDR3 reads TGTGCCAGCAGCCTCCTCGGGGGCGATGAGCAGTTCTTC. V gene TRBV7-2 combines with J gene TRBJ2-1; D possibly uses TRBD1 or TRBD2 (6 bases each). Germline loops: CDR1 SGHTA, CDR2 FQGNSA. The V end was cut by 5 bases, the J end by 8 bases, with 13 bases between. The CDR3 contains 13 residues. Looking up the rest from reference TRBV7-2 and TRBJ2-1 gives the full variable domain: GAGVSQSPSNKVTEKGKDVELRCDPISGHTALYWYRQSLGQGLEFLIYFQGNSAPDKSGLPSDRFSAERTGGSVSTLTIQRTQQEDSAVYLCASSLLGGDEQFFGPGTRLTVL.

The chain has TRBV3-1 (or the pseudogene TRBV3-2) and TRBJ1-1, with 8 bases that match TRBD1. This CDR3 is 21 amino acids long. Trimming cost V 2 bases and J 1 base; bases outside gene matches: 21. Germline CDR1 reads LGHDT; CDR2 reads YNNKEL (reference sequence). Here the CDR3 DNA reads TGTGCCAGCAGCCAAACAGCGCTCTCTCGGACTCAGACAGGGGAGAACACTGAAGCTTTCTTT. This gives the protein CASSQTALSRTQTGENTEAFF.

J is TRBJ1-2 and V is TRBV7-2; TRBD1 might be the D (5 bases). Between the trimmed V and J ends, which lost 3 bases and 1 base, there was a span of 9 bases. Per germline, CDR1 SGHTA and CDR2 FQGNSA. The CDR3 consists of 14 residues. The CDR3 region is CASSLHRLNYGYTF. In nucleotides, the CDR3 is TGTGCCAGCAGCTTGCACAGGCTTAACTATGGCTACACCTTC.

This clone was counted a single time. CDR3 in amino acids: CASSLEARYNEQFF. The CDR3 DNA follows: TGCGCCAGCAGCTTGGAAGCCAGATACAATGAGCAGTTCTTC. This rearrangement joins TRBV5-1 to TRBJ2-1, with unresolved D. The CDR3 extends over 14 amino acids. Germline V CDR1 and CDR2: SGHRS, YFSETQ. Between the trimmed V and J ends, which lost 0 bases and 4 bases, there was a span of 8 bases.

V gene TRBV5-6 combines with J gene TRBJ1-3, with 9 nucleotides matching TRBD1. Germline V gives CDR1 SGHDT, CDR2 YYEEEE. This CDR3 contains 15 residues. V lost 2 bases to trimming and J lost 4 bases; unmatched junction nucleotides: 4. This CDR3 reads CASSFIQGAGNTIYF. The CDR3 DNA follows: TGTGCCAGCAGCTTCATACAGGGGGCAGGAAACACCATATATTTT.

This clone was observed a handful of times. The CDR3 sequence: CASSHIEDTGELFF. Written as DNA, the CDR3 is TGCGCCAGCAGCCATATAGAAGACACCGGGGAGCTGTTTTTT. The chain recombines TRBV4-3 with TRBJ2-2; D gene uncertain. Looked up from germline, CDR1 is LGHNA and CDR2 is YSLEER. Deletions cut 3 bases from V and 3 bases from J, with 8 bases between. There are 14 residues in the CDR3.

The rearrangement joins TRBV29-1 to TRBJ2-3, with 7 bases identical to TRBD2. This CDR3 is 14 amino acids long. Germline trimming cut 4 bases from V and 1 base from J; bases unmatched to any gene: 5. The germline gives CDR1 SQVTM, CDR2 ANQGSEA. The CDR3 DNA is TGCAGCGTTGCAGCCCTAGCGGGCACAGATACGCAGTATTTT. This translates into CSVAALAGTDTQYF.

The V and J genes are TRBV18 and TRBJ2-7; D possibly uses TRBD1 or TRBD2 (5 bases each). This CDR3 is built from 18 residues. V was cut by 5 bases and J by 4 bases, with 27 bases left in between. Germline V CDR1 and CDR2: KGHSH, LQKENI. CDR3 DNA: TGTGCCAGCTCAGTTGGGGGTTTTGTAGGGGAGTTCGGTTACGAGCAGTACTTC. Protein: CASSVGGFVGEFGYEQYF.